This TCR beta chain was identified during a study of control samples from healthy donors and cancer patients. Assay: immunoSEQ multiplex PCR; the TCRdb copy retains only in-frame clones and omits some. The sample has 150,000 to 200,000 clones; roughly 94% are singletons. Per germline, CDR1 MNHEY and CDR2 SMNVEV (reference sequence). The CDR3 is 13 amino acids. Trimming took 2 bases from V and 3 from J, leaving 7 bases between them. A remark on this clone: Other DNA sequences in the same sample also yield this CDR3.

The receptor comes from a woman aged 18-30 years in good health. Sequenced sample: blood. The chain is built from TRBV27 and TRBJ1-2; D possibly corresponds to TRBD1 (5 bases). In DNA form, the CDR3 reads TGTGCCAGCAGTTTAGGGGGGGACTATGGCTACACCTTC. It is translated as CASSLGGDYGYTF.